These 20 T cell receptor beta chains originate from one sample sequenced in a study of T cell changes during pregnancy in multiple sclerosis. The table came from immunoSEQ multiplex PCR; TCRdb's copy has only in-frame clones and leaves some out. The sample has about 17,000 clones, 88% seen once; the top ten hold around 13%. The material sequenced was CD8+ T cells from peripheral blood mononuclear cells, taken after pregnancy. These receptors all come from a female donor in good health, enrolled as a control in a pregnancy study.

V gene TRBV15 combines with J gene TRBJ2-7; 10 nucleotides match TRBD1. CDR3 length: 15 residues. J lost 4 bases, V lost 6 bases, and 9 bases had no gene match. The germline CDR1 and CDR2 sequences are LNHNV and YYDKDF (reference sequence). CDR3 DNA sequence: TGTGCCACCAGGGCAACGGGACAGGGGAAATACGAGCAGTACTTC. Translated, it gives CATRATGQGKYEQYF.

V gene TRBV28 combines with J gene TRBJ1-2; no definite D call. The CDR3 totals 15 residues. The V gene lost 1 base and the J gene lost 4 bases, with 13 bases spanning the gap. Looked up from germline, CDR1 is MDHEN and CDR2 is SYDVKM. CDR3 sequence reads: CASSLLWEGIYGYTF. DNA of the CDR3: TGTGCCAGCAGTTTATTGTGGGAGGGAATCTATGGCTACACCTTC.

In this sample, this clone turned up once. The chain uses TRBV4-2 and TRBJ2-3; 9 bases are a match to TRBD2. CDR1 and CDR2 (germline): LGHNA, YNFKEQ. The CDR3 is 16 amino acids. V trimming: 2 bases; J trimming: 5 bases; junction bases outside the gene matches: 8. Here the CDR3 reads CASSQYNSGGIDTQYF. The CDR3 DNA reads as TGTGCCAGCAGCCAATACAACAGCGGGGGGATAGATACGCAGTATTTT.

This clone appeared a single time. The rearrangement uses TRBV7-2 and TRBJ2-7; TRBD2 is a possible D gene (7 bases). CDR3 length: 15 amino acids. Germline V gives CDR1 SGHTA, CDR2 FQGNSA. V was pared by 5 bases and J by 3 bases, with 17 bases between. This CDR3 reads CASSPEGGPVYEQYF. The CDR3 DNA follows: TGTGCCAGCAGCCCGGAGGGGGGGCCGGTCTACGAGCAGTACTTC.

This clone was recorded only once. The V gene is TRBV15, the J gene TRBJ2-3, with 7 bases identical to TRBD1. The ends lost 4 bases at V and 2 bases at J; junction bases unmatched: 6. The CDR3 totals 15 residues. Germline CDR1 and CDR2: LNHNV and YYDKDF (reference sequence). CDR3 bases: TGTGCCACCAGCAACGGGGACAGCGACACAGATACGCAGTATTTT. Protein: CATSNGDSDTDTQYF.

The chain links TRBV27 to TRBJ1-5; 8 nucleotides agree with TRBD1. CDR3 length: 14 residues. Germline-derived CDR1 and CDR2 are MNHEY and SMNVEV (reference sequence). The V gene end was trimmed by 4 bases and the J gene end by 7 bases; junction bases not matched to a gene: 6. CDR3 sequence: CASSSGQGDQPQHF. In nucleotides, the CDR3 is TGTGCCAGCAGTTCCGGACAGGGAGACCAGCCCCAGCATTTT.

The chain employs TRBV5-1 and TRBJ2-1, with 11 nucleotides matching TRBD2. This CDR3 contains 17 residues. Germline trimming cut 1 base from V and 6 bases from J; bases unmatched to any gene: 9. Germline values: CDR1 SGHRS, CDR2 YFSETQ. CDR3 sequence reads: CASSLRTWTSGSNEQFF. The CDR3 region has the DNA TGCGCCAGCAGCTTGCGGACGTGGACTAGCGGGTCCAATGAGCAGTTCTTC.

This clone occurred once. Mismatch with germline at one junction end may stem from a read error. The rearrangement uses TRBV27 and TRBJ2-1; TRBD2 matches 10 bases. Germline assignment: CDR1 MNHEY and CDR2 SMNVEV (reference sequence). This CDR3 contains 14 residues. This chain's CDR3 is CASSYSGRYSEQFF. The CDR3 nucleotides are TGTGCCAGCAGTTATAGCGGGAGGTACAGTGAGCAGTTCTTC.

The chain combines TRBV30 with TRBJ1-5; maybe TRBD1 (5 bases). Germline V gene data show CDR1 as GTSNPN and CDR2 as SVGIG (reference sequence). The CDR3 is 14 residues long. Trimming removed 4 bases at V and 3 bases at J, with 13 bases between. The chain's CDR3 is CAWTPRTLNQPQHF. CDR3 nucleotides: TGTGCCTGGACCCCTCGGACACTCAATCAGCCCCAGCATTTT. The full variable domain, its missing parts supplied by reference TRBV30 and TRBJ1-5, is SQTIHQWPATLVQPVGSPLSLECTVEGTSNPNLYWYRQAAGRGLQLLFYSVGIGQISSEVPQNLSASRPQDRQFILSSKKLLLSDSGFYLCAWTPRTLNQPQHFGDGTRLSIL.

V gene TRBV6-1 combines with J gene TRBJ2-1, with 7 bases identical to TRBD1. The CDR3 spans 16 residues. CDR1 and CDR2 from the germline V gene are MNHNS and SASEGT. Trimming took 6 bases from V and 8 from J; bases not matched to a gene: 16. The DNA for the CDR3 is TGTGCCAGCAGAGAAAGGACAGGTGGCGAAGGGGATGAGCAGTTCTTC. Translation gives CASRERTGGEGDEQFF.

The V gene is TRBV19, the J gene TRBJ2-2; D is possibly TRBD2 (5 bases). Trimming shortened V by 7 bases and J by 4 bases, and 19 bases separated the two germline ends. The germline V gene encodes CDR1 LNHDA and CDR2 SQIVND (reference sequence). The CDR3 is 16 residues long. CDR3 bases: TGTGCCAGTACCACCATTCGGCTAGCCAGCACCGGGGAGCTGTTTTTT. Translation gives CASTTIRLASTGELFF.

J is TRBJ2-7 and V is TRBV7-9; the match to TRBD2 covers 7 bases. There are 15 residues in the CDR3. V lost 1 base and J lost 3; bases outside the gene matches: 6. Germline CDR1 reads SEHNR; CDR2 reads FQNEAQ (reference sequence). CDR3 DNA sequence: TGTGCCAGCAGCTTAGTCCCTAGCGGAAACTACGAGCAGTACTTC. Protein product: CASSLVPSGNYEQYF.

This clone came up a few times. The V and J genes are TRBV6-4 and TRBJ2-1; the match to TRBD2 covers 12 bases. The CDR3 has 16 amino acids. J was trimmed by 8 bases and V by 4 bases; bases with no gene match: 9. The germline V gene encodes CDR1 MRHNA and CDR2 SNTAGT. The CDR3 is CASSVQVASGRDEQFF. The CDR3 DNA sequence: TGTGCCAGCAGTGTCCAAGTGGCTAGCGGGAGGGATGAGCAGTTCTTC.

The V and J genes are TRBV19 and TRBJ2-7; a weak D match, TRBD2 (5 bases). The V end was cut by 2 bases, the J end by 2 bases, with 7 bases between. This CDR3 comprises 13 residues. Germline V gives CDR1 LNHDA, CDR2 SQIVND (reference sequence). The CDR3 DNA follows: TGTGCCAGTAGTATATCCGGGGCCTACGAGCAGTACTTC. Protein product: CASSISGAYEQYF.

The sample holds a few counts of this clone. This chain links TRBV19 with TRBJ1-1; the match to TRBD1 covers 8 bases. V trimming: 4 bases; J trimming: 7 bases; junction bases outside the gene matches: 5. Germline V CDR1 and CDR2: LNHDA, SQIVND (reference sequence). The CDR3 length is 13 residues. In DNA, the CDR3 is TGTGCCAGTAGTACACAGGGGGAGATTGAAGCTTTCTTT. This gives the protein CASSTQGEIEAFF.

This chain connects TRBV5-4 to TRBJ2-1; 7 bases are shared with TRBD2. V lost 3 bases and J lost 5; bases outside the gene matches: 5. The CDR3 sequence is 14 residues long. Per germline, CDR1 SGHNT and CDR2 YYREEE (reference sequence). CDR3 region: CASSSPTSDNEQFF. CDR3 in DNA: TGTGCCAGCAGCTCGCCCACTAGCGACAATGAGCAGTTCTTC.

The V and J genes are TRBV2 and TRBJ2-5; tentatively, D is TRBD2 (6 bases). The V and J ends lost 4 bases and 1 base respectively, with 10 bases between them. CDR3 size: 14 residues. The germline gives CDR1 SNHLY, CDR2 FYNNEI. Here the CDR3 DNA reads TGTGCCAGCAGTGGACTAGACCCCCAAGAGACCCAGTACTTC. It translates to CASSGLDPQETQYF.

The CDR3 DNA is TGCGCCAGCAGCTTGGGACAGGGGGTAGCTTACGAGCAGTACTTC. Its translation: CASSLGQGVAYEQYF. This chain links TRBV5-1 with TRBJ2-7, with TRBD1 identical over 9 bases. This CDR3 has 15 residues. Germline V CDR1 and CDR2: SGHRS, YFSETQ. V lost 0 bases and J lost 4; bases outside the gene matches: 5.

This clone was detected once. The chain employs TRBV4-1 and TRBJ2-1; 10 bases align to TRBD2. The CDR3 spans 17 residues. Germline V gives CDR1 MGHRA, CDR2 YSYEKL. J gave up 9 bases and V 1 base, and 12 bases lay outside the gene matches. Here the CDR3 DNA reads TGCGCCAGCAGCCAAGGTGGGGGAGCGGGGGGGCTGAGTGAGCAGTTCTTC. Amino acids: CASSQGGGAGGLSEQFF.

V and J are TRBV21-1 and TRBJ1-2. TRBV21-1 is termed a pseudogene. The CDR3 totals 15 residues. This CDR3 is CASSVDGGANYGYTF. CDR3 DNA sequence: TGTGCCAGCTCAGTTGACGGCGGGGCTAACTATGGCTACACCTTC.